The T cell receptor (beta chain) described here comes from a study of T cells in Graves' hyperthyroidism and ophthalmopathy (dated by TCRdb to the late 2010s). About the full investigation: Peripheral blood samples were taken at initial diagnosis, before any treatment was given. A discovery cohort of about a hundred patients, 43 with Graves' ophthalmopathy and 57 with stable Graves' hyperthyroidism, was used to find distinguishing TCR V-J signatures. Prospective prediction of ophthalmopathy was tested in an independent validation cohort of some 19 hyperthyroidism patients and 17 patients who later progressed to ophthalmopathy. For training and testing, the roughly 97 patients in the discovery cohort were randomly divided in a 7:3 ratio. The study also compared thyroid tissue and blood T-cell repertoires from roughly six Graves' hyperthyroidism patients. After blood sampling, hyperthyroidism patients were treated with methimazole at a starting dose of 30 mg daily, and ophthalmopathy patients were treated with high-dose intravenous methylprednisolone. The paper reports TCR Vbeta CDR3 sequencing of 140 or so peripheral blood samples: 43 ophthalmopathy, roughly 80 hyperthyroidism and around 17 progressor patients.

Amplification of TCR beta CDR3 regions was carried out from RNA transcripts. A first-round RT-PCR of the TCR CDR3 used the HTBI primer set with the Qiagen OneStep RT-PCR kit. A second multiplex PCR round built the libraries, followed by size selection and purification. The libraries were sequenced on an Illumina HiSeq2000 using paired-end 100 bp reads. Per the original workflow: SOAPnuke was used to process the raw data, with reads discarded if the reads contained adapters or uncalled bases, had a mean Phred below 15, or lacked an exact constant-primer or identifier match. High-quality paired reads were merged using COPE v1.2.5, and each unique nucleotide sequence was defined as a clonotype. MiTCR v1.1 was used to align clonotypes to the IMGT TRBV, TRBD and TRBJ reference segments. The analysis included only V-J combinations with a frequency above 0.0001, which together covered 99% to 99.2% of the repertoires. A TCS score was defined as the ratio of F50 (clonal expansion) to E x V (chaos), with BLOSUM62-based TCRdist applied between CDR3 peptides within each V-J. Welch's t-statistics and random forest reduced roughly 540 V-J features to around 14, which were used in a naive Bayes classifier (R e1071). Starting from the raw public reads, TCRdb applied fastp trimming at Q25, assembled clones with MiXCR and retained in-frame beta chains. Every distinct CDR3 protein forms one entry, paired with its most common genes and DNA. These V and J calls originate from TCRdb's pipeline instead of the authors' own analysis. The sample contains about 560,000 distinct CDR3 sequences, approximately 15% of them found a single time. The ten largest make up approximately 20% of the sample.

Germline trimming amounts to 7 bases on V and 7 bases on J, with 5 as the count of junction bases outside the gene matches. CDR1 MNHEY and CDR2 SVGEGT are derived from the germline V gene. The CDR3 contains 13 residues, cysteine and phenylalanine counted. The only DNA kept is the CDR3, 39 bases in frame from the first base. A patient counted as having stable Graves' hyperthyroidism if no progression to ophthalmopathy occurred over 18 months of follow-up. The hyperthyroidism patients were between 18 and 65 years old and newly diagnosed, with a disease duration of less than 2 months. Exclusion was applied to patients with uncontrolled infections, other autoimmune diseases, pregnancy or lactation. Clinical symptoms, serum thyroxine and TRAb, thyroid ultrasound, and orbital computed tomography formed the basis for the diagnoses. PBMCs were isolated from about 10 ml of fresh peripheral blood by Ficoll-Paque density gradient centrifugation. Total RNA was extracted using Trizol reagent, and RNA quality was assessed on an Agilent 2100 Bioanalyzer.

What the research found in general, with its limitations: In cross-validation, a model built on a 13 V-J signature told ophthalmopathy apart from stable hyperthyroidism with under 90% sensitivity and 81% to 82% specificity, and in testing the same model reached 80%/75%. Most expanded thyroid clonotypes (frequency above 0.001) were also detected in blood, a finding suggesting that blood repertoires may reflect thyroid immune responses. No statistical method was used to set the sample size in advance, and investigators knew the group allocation. During validation, the model predicted progression to ophthalmopathy a median of around six months ahead of onset, with almost 71% sensitivity and more than 72% specificity.

In the case of this clonotype: The specificity of this receptor is unknown. No quality values exist for individual bases; no much larger clone is one base distant.

The sequenced sample was blood. The clonotype was recovered from a woman aged 18-29 years with Graves' hyperthyroidism. The chain is encoded by TRBV6-2 or TRBV6-3 joined to TRBJ1-5; TRBD1 agrees with 9 junctional bases. The CDR3 region reads CASNTGGGQPQHF. The bases read TGTGCCAGCAACACAGGGGGCGGGCAGCCCCAGCATTTT.